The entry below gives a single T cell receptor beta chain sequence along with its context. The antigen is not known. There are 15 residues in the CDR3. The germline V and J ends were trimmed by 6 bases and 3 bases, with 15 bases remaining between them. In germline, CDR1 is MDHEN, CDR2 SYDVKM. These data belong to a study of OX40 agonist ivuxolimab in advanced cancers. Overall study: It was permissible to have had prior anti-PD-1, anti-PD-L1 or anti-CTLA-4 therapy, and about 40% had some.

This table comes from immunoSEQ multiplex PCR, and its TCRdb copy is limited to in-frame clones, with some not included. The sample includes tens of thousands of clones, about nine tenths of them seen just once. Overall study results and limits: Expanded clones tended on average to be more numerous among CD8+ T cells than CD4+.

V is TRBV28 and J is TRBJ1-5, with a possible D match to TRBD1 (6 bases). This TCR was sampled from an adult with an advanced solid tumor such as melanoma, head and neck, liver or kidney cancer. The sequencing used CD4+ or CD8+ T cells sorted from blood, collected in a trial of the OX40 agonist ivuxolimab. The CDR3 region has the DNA TGTGCCAGCAGCCCTCAAAGGGGGGTCAATCAGCCCCAGCATTTT. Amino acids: CASSPQRGVNQPQHF.